This T cell receptor beta chain was sequenced for a study of beta chain features in type 1 diabetes. Study outcomes and limitations: The cDNA sequencing approach could over-represent high-TCR-expressing cells. Shortening of TCRB CDR3s, moderate but significant, appeared in all four CD4+ subsets of Type 1 diabetes patients.

The CDR3 consists of 13 residues. Trimming removed 4 bases at V and 6 bases at J, with 9 bases between. CDR1 and CDR2 (germline): SGHTA, FQGNSA. Sequencing targeted expressed TCRB transcripts, as all isolated RNA had been reverse transcribed. The average read count of naive, central memory and regulatory T cell samples was approximately 4 million. Sequencing used immunoSEQ multiplex PCR; TCRdb keeps in-frame clones, though not all of them. Of some 130,000 clones in the sample, roughly 10% were seen once. This clone was recorded many times. The antigen remains unidentified. At the DNA level, this CDR3 is encoded by other sequences in the same sample as well.

Specimen: central memory CD4+ T cells from blood. The receptor comes from a man aged 25-40 years with type 1 diabetes. This sequence joins TRBV7-2 and TRBJ2-2; possible D gene TRBD1, 6 bases. The CDR3 nucleotides read TGTGCCAGCAGCTCACAGGGTCCCGGGGAGCTGTTTTTT. This encodes CASSSQGPGELFF.